The 18 T cell receptor beta chains in this list originate from one sample, sequenced in a study of PD-1 blockade in classical Hodgkin lymphoma. Sequencing used immunoSEQ multiplex PCR; TCRdb keeps in-frame clones, though not all of them. The sample yields some 15,000 clones, roughly nine tenths seen once. Time point noted: newly diagnosed, previously untreated cHL patient sample. Isolation of CD8+ T cells from thawed PBMCs used magnetic negative selection. Sample: CD8+ T cells from blood. Source of these receptors: a human donor with classical Hodgkin lymphoma.

The chain links TRBV27 to TRBJ2-7; 11 bases map to TRBD2. The CDR3 has 14 amino acids. Germline CDR1 is MNHEY and CDR2 is SMNVEV (reference sequence). With V trimmed by 4 bases and J by 7 bases, 6 bases remained unmatched. The CDR3 DNA follows: TGTGCCAGCAGTTGGACTAGCGGGTTCCGGGAGCAGTACTTC. Protein sequence: CASSWTSGFREQYF.

The table lists this clone with a count of one. The chain combines TRBV7-8 with TRBJ2-7; 8 nucleotides align to TRBD2. The germline V gene has CDR1 SGHVS and CDR2 FQNEAQ. The CDR3 runs 16 residues. Unmatched junction bases numbered 14, after V lost 5 bases and J lost 5 bases. The CDR3 DNA reads TGTGCCAGCAGCCCCCCTCTGGAGCGGGAGATCGACGAGCAGTACTTC. Translation gives CASSPPLEREIDEQYF.

This clone has more than one count but fewer than ten. The chain has TRBV29-1 and TRBJ1-1; D gene ambiguous. The CDR3 totals 12 residues. With 0 bases removed from V and 4 bases from J, the gap between germline ends came to 6 bases. Germline assignment: CDR1 SQVTM and CDR2 ANQGSEA. The CDR3 DNA sequence: TGCAGCGTTGAAGATGGGAGCACTGAAGCTTTCTTT. Its protein product is CSVEDGSTEAFF. The whole variable domain, filled in from reference TRBV29-1 and TRBJ1-1, reads SAVISQKPSRDICQRGTSLTIQCQVDSQVTMMFWYRQQPGQSLTLIATANQGSEATYESGFVIDKFPISRPNLTFSTLTVSNMSPEDSSIYLCSVEDGSTEAFFGQGTRLTVV.

CDR3 in amino acids: CASSPMPTGTDNTDTQYF. CDR3 in DNA: TGCGCCAGCAGCCCCATGCCTACCGGGACAGACAACACAGATACGCAGTATTTT. The chain joins TRBV4-1 to TRBJ2-3; 7 bases are a match to TRBD1. This CDR3 is built from 18 residues. Trimming took 4 bases from V and 2 from J; bases not matched to a gene: 15. CDR1 MGHRA and CDR2 YSYEKL come from the germline V gene.

The J gene is TRBJ1-1, the V gene TRBV15; maybe TRBD1 (6 bases). V was trimmed by 5 bases and J by 0 bases, leaving 16 bases between them. The germline CDR1 and CDR2 sequences are LNHNV and YYDKDF (reference sequence). The CDR3 is made up of 16 amino acids. CDR3: CATSGGGHHLNTEAFF. The CDR3 nucleotides read TGTGCCACCAGCGGGGGGGGACACCACTTGAACACTGAAGCTTTCTTT.

The chain carries TRBV4-1 and TRBJ2-7; unclear D gene. CDR1 is MGHRA and CDR2 is YSYEKL in the germline V gene. This CDR3 contains 13 residues. V was shortened by 2 bases and J by 3 bases, with 8 bases between the two germline ends. CDR3 sequence (DNA): TGCGCCAGCAGCCAACAGGAAGACTACGAGCAGTACTTC. Residues: CASSQQEDYEQYF.

This clone was detected only a few times. The chain employs TRBV19 and TRBJ2-7; 9 bases align to TRBD1. The germline CDR1 and CDR2 sequences are LNHDA and SQIVND (reference sequence). V gave up 6 bases and J gave up 2 bases; unmatched junction bases: 8. CDR3 length: 15 amino acids. CDR3 DNA sequence: TGTGCCAGTAGCCAATGGACAGGGGCACCCTACGAGCAGTACTTC. The encoded protein is CASSQWTGAPYEQYF.

The chain links TRBV9 to TRBJ2-3; tentatively, D is TRBD1 (6 bases). CDR1 and CDR2 from the germline V gene are SGDLS and YYNGEE. This CDR3 has 18 amino acids. The germline V and J ends were trimmed by 0 bases and 2 bases, with 19 bases remaining between them. The CDR3 DNA reads TGTGCCAGCAGCGTAGGTATGGGGGCGTACCAAGACACAGATACGCAGTATTTT. Its translation is CASSVGMGAYQDTDTQYF. Looking up the rest from reference TRBV9 and TRBJ2-3 gives the full variable domain: DSGVTQTPKHLITATGQRVTLRCSPRSGDLSVYWYQQSLDQGLQFLIQYYNGEERAKGNILERFSAQQFPDLHSELNLSSLELGDSALYFCASSVGMGAYQDTDTQYFGPGTRLTVL.

The chain recombines TRBV28 with TRBJ1-5; no firm D call. The CDR3 is 12 residues long. Per the germline V gene, CDR1 is MDHEN and CDR2 is SYDVKM. V gave up 2 bases and J gave up 11 bases, with 10 bases separating them. CDR3 sequence: CASSLRFWAQHF. CDR3 coding DNA: TGTGCCAGCAGTTTACGTTTTTGGGCCCAGCATTTT. Full variable domain (rest looked up from reference TRBV28 and TRBJ1-5): DVKVTQSSRYLVKRTGEKVFLECVQDMDHENMFWYRQDPGLGLRLIYFSYDVKMKEKGDIPEGYSVSREKKERFSLILESASTNQTSMYLCASSLRFWAQHFGDGTRLSIL.

This clone was picked up one time. A read error may produce the germline difference seen at one junction end. As DNA, the CDR3 is TGCAGCGTCGAAGGACAGGGGGCCTACAATGAGCAGTTCTTC. Translation: CSVEGQGAYNEQFF. The rearrangement links TRBV29-1 to TRBJ2-1; 10 bases are a match to TRBD1. The CDR3 loop spans 14 amino acids. Germline lookup yields CDR1 SQVTM and CDR2 ANQGSEA.

DNA of the CDR3: TGTGCCAGCTCACTCACACGGGTCGAGGGGGTCACCGGGGAGCTGTTTTTT. Its translation: CASSLTRVEGVTGELFF. J is TRBJ2-2 and V is TRBV18; possible D gene TRBD1, 6 bases. V was clipped by 4 bases and J by 4 bases, with 19 bases between them. The CDR3 is made up of 17 amino acids. Germline CDR1 is KGHSH and CDR2 is LQKENI.

The chain carries TRBV7-9 and TRBJ2-1; tentatively, D is TRBD1 (5 bases). The germline gives CDR1 SEHNR, CDR2 FQNEAQ (reference sequence). Trimming left V 1 base short and J 6 bases short, with 10 bases between. This CDR3 is 14 amino acids long. CDR3 coding DNA: TGTGCCAGCAGCTTAGTAGGGGCAGCCAATGAGCAGTTCTTC. Translated, it gives CASSLVGAANEQFF. Combining the CDR3 with reference TRBV7-9 and TRBJ2-1 gives the whole variable domain DTGVSQNPRHKITKRGQNVTFRCDPISEHNRLYWYRQTLGQGPEFLTYFQNEAQLEKSRLLSDRFSAERPKGSFSTLEIQRTEQGDSAMYLCASSLVGAANEQFFGPGTRLTVL.

The chain carries TRBV15 and TRBJ2-5, with unresolved D. With 1 base removed from V and 1 base from J, the gap between germline ends came to 22 bases. CDR3 size: 19 residues. Per the germline V gene, CDR1 is LNHNV and CDR2 is YYDKDF (reference sequence). The CDR3 region is CATSRGPPFTGHPQETQYF. In DNA, the CDR3 is TGTGCCACCAGCAGAGGTCCCCCTTTTACCGGCCACCCCCAAGAGACCCAGTACTTC. Using reference TRBV15 and TRBJ2-5 for the parts outside the CDR3, the full variable domain is DAMVIQNPRYQVTQFGKPVTLSCSQTLNHNVMYWYQQKSSQAPKLLFHYYDKDFNNEADTPDNFQSRRPNTSFCFLDIRSPGLGDTAMYLCATSRGPPFTGHPQETQYFGPGTRLLVL.

The chain carries TRBV5-4 and TRBJ2-1; 10 nucleotides match TRBD2. The germline V gene encodes CDR1 SGHNT and CDR2 YYREEE (reference sequence). This CDR3 has 15 amino acids. V gave up 1 base and J gave up 5 bases; unmatched junction bases: 3. This chain's CDR3 is CASSLTSGEHNEQFF. As DNA, the CDR3 is TGTGCCAGCAGCTTGACTAGCGGGGAACACAATGAGCAGTTCTTC.

This chain joins TRBV4-1 and TRBJ2-3; D unclear. The CDR3 sequence is 14 residues long. Germline CDR1 is MGHRA and CDR2 is YSYEKL. Trimming took off 0 bases at V and 0 bases at J, with 4 bases between the two ends. DNA of the CDR3: TGCGCCAGCAGCCAAGAGACAAGCACAGATACGCAGTATTTT. Amino acids: CASSQETSTDTQYF.

This clone has just a few counts. This sequence joins TRBV7-9 and TRBJ1-1; 7 bases agree with TRBD1. Per the germline V gene, CDR1 is SEHNR and CDR2 is FQNEAQ (reference sequence). Trimming took 6 bases from V and 11 from J; bases not matched to a gene: 6. CDR3 length equals 11 residues. The CDR3 region is CASSKGGTAFF. The CDR3 nucleotides are TGTGCCAGCAGTAAAGGGGGCACTGCTTTCTTT.

The J gene is TRBJ1-1, the V gene TRBV4-1, with D unresolved. Germline loops: CDR1 MGHRA, CDR2 YSYEKL. The CDR3 runs 13 residues. V gave up 4 bases and J gave up 2 bases, with 8 bases separating them. The CDR3 spells CASSLTSNTEAFF. CDR3 DNA: TGCGCCAGCAGCCTAACCAGTAACACTGAAGCTTTCTTT.

About this clone itself: One end of the junction does not line up with germline, which may come from a read error. The V and J genes are TRBV7-7 and TRBJ2-2, with a weak D call TRBD2 (5 bases). The V gene's germline CDR1 is SSHAT and CDR2 FNYEAQ (reference sequence). The CDR3 is 14 amino acids. The CDR3 DNA sequence: TGTGCTAGCAGCTTACGGGAGAACACCGGGGAGCTGTTTTTT. Protein sequence: CASSLRENTGELFF.